This T cell receptor beta chain emerged from a study of T cell responses to AZD1222 COVID-19 vaccine. The repertoire was sequenced with immunoSEQ multiplex PCR; TCRdb's copy has only in-frame clones and lacks some. The table lists around 150,000 clones, roughly 93% of them singletons, with approximately 6.8% in the top ten. Germline assignment: CDR1 SQVTM and CDR2 ANQGSEA. This CDR3 spans 13 amino acids. V lost 4 bases and J lost 5; bases outside the gene matches: 5. The sequences come from peripheral blood, collected 28 days after the second AZD1222 dose. The rearrangement uses TRBV29-1 and TRBJ1-5; 7 bases align to TRBD1. The origin of this receptor is an adult who received the AZD1222 COVID-19 vaccine. CDR3 sequence: CSVGDRLYQPQHF. The CDR3 coding sequence is TGCAGCGTTGGGGACAGACTCTATCAGCCCCAGCATTTT. Variable domain in full (rest from reference TRBV29-1 and TRBJ1-5): SAVISQKPSRDICQRGTSLTIQCQVDSQVTMMFWYRQQPGQSLTLIATANQGSEATYESGFVIDKFPISRPNLTFSTLTVSNMSPEDSSIYLCSVGDRLYQPQHFGDGTRLSIL.